This T cell receptor (beta chain) was recovered during a study of cytomegalovirus exposure and HLA in healthy donors. Study details: Most genotyped donors, around 86% of 398, had Caucasian-associated genetic ancestry.

A multiplex PCR was run with 60 Vbeta primers and 13 Jbeta primers. Method: immunoSEQ multiplex PCR; TCRdb's copy keeps in-frame clones and lacks some. The data show approximately 110,000 clones, around 81% seen once. Study-wide results and limits: Analysis performed later found 16,951 TCR beta sequences associated with HLA alleles at 0.05 false discovery rate. Most of the CMV-associated TCR beta chains (in a later analysis) appeared to be HLA-restricted. A later analysis showed TCR association rates differing by HLA locus, peaking at DRB1 and lowest at HLA-C.

The CDR3 has 14 residues. Germline V gives CDR1 SGHRS, CDR2 YFSETQ. V lost 4 bases and J lost 0; bases outside the gene matches: 3. This clone has a handful of counts. Its antigen is currently unknown. Sequencing was done on a sample of PBMCs. The receptor's source is a woman younger than 45 in good health and CMV-seronegative. V usage is TRBV5-1 and J usage is TRBJ2-5; 7 bases are shared with TRBD2. CDR3 in amino acids: CASSRAGNQETQYF. CDR3 nucleotide sequence: TGCGCCAGCAGCCGAGCGGGAAACCAAGAGACCCAGTACTTC.